This T cell receptor (beta chain) was retrieved from a study of OX40 agonist ivuxolimab in advanced cancers. Study-level results: At doses 0.1 to 3.0 mg/kg, CD4+ and CD8+ clones expanded.

Of note for this clone: The antigen remains undetermined.

The protocol was immunoSEQ multiplex PCR, while the TCRdb copy is restricted to in-frame clones and leaves out a portion. The sample records about 42,000 clones, around nine tenths being singletons. This sample comprised CD4+ or CD8+ T cells sorted from blood, obtained in a trial of the OX40 agonist ivuxolimab. This TCR came from an adult with an advanced solid tumor such as melanoma, head and neck, liver or kidney cancer.

CDR3 sequence reads: CASSGNTYNEQFF. DNA for the CDR3: TGTGCCAGCAGTGGCAACACCTACAATGAGCAGTTCTTC. The gene calls are TRBV27 and TRBJ2-1; D remains unclear. The CDR3 has 13 residues. V was shortened by 5 bases and J by 2 bases, with 7 bases between the two germline ends. From germline, CDR1 is MNHEY and CDR2 SMNVEV (reference sequence).